Presented here are 23 T cell receptor beta chains from one specimen sequenced in a study of tumor-infiltrating lymphocytes in primary liver carcinoma. Investigators took RNA and DNA out together from 20-30 mg of unsorted bulk tissue. A constant-region primer primed TCR beta cDNA synthesis from 400 to 550 ng of total RNA. What produced the TCR beta libraries was three nested multiplex PCR rounds using slightly modified ARM-PCR. It was with TRBV1-TRBV30 forward primers and a C-beta reverse primer that the first two PCR rounds were run, at roughly 11 cycles each. TCRdb analysed the multiplex PCR reads with MiXCR anew, one entry per CDR3 protein. The data contain under 110,000 distinct CDR3 sequences, about two thirds of them seen just once; the ten biggest clones take up less than 15%. The sample comprised liver tumor tissue from sampling region 2. Subset defined: tumor region T2, inferior pole. The receptors come from a woman aged 55 to 70 with primary liver carcinoma and hepatitis B virus infection.

Comment on this clonotype: This is likely a read error, given that the CDR3 carries no conserved phenylalanine or tryptophan at its end. This chain connects TRBV12-3 or TRBV12-4 to TRBJ2-6; unclear D gene. The CDR3 totals 13 residues. V lost 8 bases and J 0 bases, leaving 5 bases between the germline ends. The CDR3 here is CASFSSGANVLTS. DNA of the CDR3: TGTGCCAGCTTTAGCTCTGGGGCCAACGTCCTGACTTCC.

A word on this clonotype: A read error may explain this, as a much larger clone is one base away. This sequence joins TRBV30 and TRBJ1-6; D not resolved. Germline loops: CDR1 GTSNPN, CDR2 SVGIG (reference sequence). CDR3 length equals 15 residues. CDR3 DNA: TGTGTCTGGAGTGTACGTGACCTCTATAATTCACCCCTCCACTTT. Its translation is CVWSVRDLYNSPLHF. Supplemented by reference TRBV30 and TRBJ1-6, the full variable domain reads SQTIHQWPATLVQPVGSPLSLECTVEGTSNPNLYWYRQAAGRGLQLLFYSVGIGQISSEVPQNLSASRPQDRQFILSSKKLLLSDSGFYLCVWSVRDLYNSPLHFGNGTRLTVT.

Turning to this clonotype: A read error may be the cause here, since a much bigger clone is one base away. The gene calls are TRBV30 and TRBJ2-3; a possible D gene is TRBD2 (7 bases). The CDR3 length is 14 residues. V lost 4 bases and J 6 bases, leaving 17 bases between the germline ends. Per germline, CDR1 GTSNPN and CDR2 SVGIG (reference sequence). Written as DNA, the CDR3 is TGTGCCTGGACTGACATGGGGAGGGGGGATACGCAGTATTTT. Its translation is CAWTDMGRGDTQYF.

As for this clonotype: A single base separates this from a much larger clone, so it may be a read error. The V call is TRBV4-1, the J call TRBJ1-1; unclear D gene. CDR1 MGHRA and CDR2 YSYEKL come from the germline V gene. This CDR3 comprises 14 residues. Trimming took off 4 bases at V and 4 bases at J, with 13 bases between the two ends. The CDR3 loop reads CASSPGVRGTEAFF. The CDR3 nucleotides read TGCGCCAGCAGCCCCGGGGTACGTGGCACTGAAGCTTTCTTT.

This clonotype was seen at least ten times. The chain combines TRBV12-5 with TRBJ1-1, with D possibly TRBD1 on 6 matching bases. The CDR3 has 11 amino acids. The V gene's germline CDR1 is LGHNT and CDR2 FRNRAP. V gave up 3 bases and J gave up 11 bases, with 10 bases separating them. In DNA, the CDR3 is TGTGCTAGTGGTTTCAGGGGAGAGGCTTTCTTT. It specifies CASGFRGEAFF. Full variable domain (remainder filled in from reference TRBV12-5 and TRBJ1-1): DARVTQTPRHKVTEMGQEVTMRCQPILGHNTVFWYRQTMMQGLELLAYFRNRAPLDDSGMPKDRFSAEMPDATLATLKIQPSEPRDSAVYFCASGFRGEAFFGQGTRLTVV.

This clonotype was picked up one time. One junction end does not reproduce the germline sequence, and a read error may be involved. The genes are TRBV6-6 and TRBJ1-1; D is unclear. CDR1 and CDR2 (germline): MNHNY, SVGAGI (reference sequence). This CDR3 contains 13 residues. The CDR3 region is CASSDTQYTKAFF. CDR3 coding DNA: TGTGCCAGCAGCGATACCCAGTACACTAAAGCCTTCTTT.

Note on this clonotype: One junction end disagrees with the germline gene, perhaps due to a read error. CDR3 region: CASNPPQGPTGELVF. The CDR3 DNA reads as TGTGCCAGCAACCCTCCGCAAGGGCCGACCGGGGAGCTGGTTTTT. The V call is TRBV11-2, the J call TRBJ2-2, with D possibly TRBD2 on 5 matching bases. This CDR3 is built from 15 residues. Germline CDR1 and CDR2: SGHAT and FQNNGV.

For this clonotype: Just one base apart from a much larger clone, this may be a read error. V usage is TRBV5-1 and J usage is TRBJ2-1, with 12 nucleotides matching TRBD2. Germline V gene lookup returns CDR1 SGHRS and CDR2 YFSETQ. The CDR3 totals 16 residues. The V gene end was trimmed by 0 bases and the J gene end by 8 bases; junction bases not matched to a gene: 6. The chain's CDR3 is CASSLERLAGVDEQFF. The CDR3 bases are TGCGCCAGCAGCTTGGAGAGACTAGCGGGAGTGGATGAGCAGTTCTTC.

Notes on this clonotype: This is likely a read error, given that the CDR3 carries no conserved phenylalanine or tryptophan at its end. The J gene is TRBJ2-1, the V gene TRBV7-3, with D hard to call. Trimming stripped 5 bases from V and 8 bases from J, with 13 bases between. Germline CDR1 is SGHTA and CDR2 is FQGTGA. This CDR3 spans 13 amino acids. The DNA of the CDR3 is TGTGCCAGCAGCCCCACAGTCGTCCATGAGCAGTTCTCC. It yields the protein CASSPTVVHEQFS.

V and J are TRBV11-1 and TRBJ2-1; 8 bases line up with TRBD2. Germline V gene lookup returns CDR1 SGHAT and CDR2 FQDESV (reference sequence). V trimming: 1 base; J trimming: 13 bases; junction bases outside the gene matches: 6. The CDR3 totals 13 residues. CDR3 nucleotide sequence: TGTGCCAGCAGCTTAGACGGGGGGGAAAAACAGTTCTTC. Protein: CASSLDGGEKQFF. Full variable domain (outside the CDR3, taken from reference TRBV11-1 and TRBJ2-1): EAEVAQSPRYKITEKSQAVAFWCDPISGHATLYWYRQILGQGPELLVQFQDESVVDDSQLPKDRFSAERLKGVDSTLKIQPAELGDSAMYLCASSLDGGEKQFFGPGTRLTVL.

The V gene is TRBV5-4, the J gene TRBJ2-5; perhaps TRBD2 as D (6 bases). The CDR3 consists of 14 residues. Germline lookup yields CDR1 SGHNT and CDR2 YYREEE (reference sequence). Trimming cost V 5 bases and J 2 bases, with 13 bases left between them. DNA of the CDR3: TGTGCCAGCAGTTTGAGTCTAGCGCAAGAGACCCAGTACTTC. This translates into CASSLSLAQETQYF. The variable domain in full, completed from reference TRBV5-4 and TRBJ2-5, reads ETGVTQSPTHLIKTRGQQVTLRCSSQSGHNTVSWYQQALGQGPQFIFQYYREEENGRGNFPPRFSGLQFPNYSSELNVNALELDDSALYLCASSLSLAQETQYFGPGTRLLVL.

The J gene is TRBJ2-1, the V gene TRBV7-8; D is unclear. Germline V gene sequence: CDR1 SGHVS, CDR2 FQNEAQ. Trimming took off 4 bases at V and 0 bases at J, with 10 bases between the two ends. This CDR3 comprises 15 residues. CDR3 in DNA: TGTGCCAGCAGCTCCCAGCTGGGCTCCTACAATGAGCAGTTCTTC. Translation gives CASSSQLGSYNEQFF.

CDR3 sequence: CASSSQGDREAQYF. Here the CDR3 DNA reads TGCGCCAGCAGCTCACAGGGGGATCGGGAGGCCCAGTACTTC. The chain couples TRBV5-1 to TRBJ2-5; possible D gene TRBD1, 8 bases. Trimming took off 3 bases at V and 9 bases at J, with 18 bases between the two ends. The V gene's germline CDR1 is SGHRS and CDR2 YFSETQ. The CDR3 is made up of 14 amino acids.

Remarks on this clonotype: The junction shows a germline mismatch at one end, possibly a read error. The chain combines TRBV6-1 with TRBJ2-3; D is ambiguous. The J call may be wrong; the DNA end is better matched by TRBJ1-5. The CDR3 is 11 amino acids. CDR1 is MNHNS and CDR2 is SASEGT in the germline V gene. This chain's CDR3 is CPSSGGDTQHF. For the CDR3, the DNA is TGTCCCAGCAGTGGTGGAGATACGCAGCATTTT.

This clonotype appeared many times. V is TRBV5-4 and J is TRBJ2-2, with 11 bases that match TRBD1. Looked up from germline, CDR1 is SGHNT and CDR2 is YYREEE (reference sequence). Trimming at V came to 4 bases and at J to 8 bases, leaving 10 bases not matched to a gene. This CDR3 region has 16 residues. CDR3 bases: TGTGCCAGCAGCCTACCTGGGACAGGGGGAATGGGGGAGCTGTTTTTT. This gives the protein CASSLPGTGGMGELFF.

As concerns this clonotype: The junction departs from the called germline gene at one end, perhaps through a read error. CDR3 sequence reads: CASSEGGKNLPLHF. CDR3 nucleotides: TGCGCCAGCAGTGAGGGAGGGAAAAATTTACCCCTCCACTTT. The chain links TRBV10-2 to TRBJ1-6; D call uncertain. The CDR3 sequence is 14 residues long. The germline V gene encodes CDR1 WSHSY and CDR2 SAAADI.

The rearrangement joins TRBV29-1 to TRBJ2-7; D is uncertain. Between the trimmed V and J ends, which lost 5 bases and 9 bases, there was a span of 20 bases. The CDR3 has 13 amino acids. CDR1 and CDR2 (germline): SQVTM, ANQGSEA. In DNA, the CDR3 is TGCAGCGTTAAACGTCCCGTAAGTACGTGGCAGTACTTC. Amino acids: CSVKRPVSTWQYF.

To note about this clonotype: Sequence at one end of the junction differs from germline and may be a read error. The chain has TRBV4-1 and TRBJ2-3, with 7 bases that match TRBD2. Germline CDR1 is MGHRA and CDR2 is YSYEKL. This CDR3 spans 16 amino acids. Here the CDR3 DNA reads TGTGCCAGCAGCCAAGGCTGCGGGAGTGGGGTAGATACGCAGTATTTT. This gives the protein CASSQGCGSGVDTQYF.

A word on this clonotype: No conserved phenylalanine or tryptophan is present at the end of the CDR3, so a read error is the likely explanation. The genes are TRBV11-3 and TRBJ2-1; TRBD2 aligns across 7 bases. CDR3 length equals 17 residues. Germline V lookup: CDR1 SGHNT, CDR2 YENEEA. The CDR3 region has the DNA TGTACCAGTAGTTTAGGTCGGGGGGAGTGGGGTGTCGATGAGCAGTTCTTA. Encoded protein: CTSSLGRGEWGVDEQFL.

Worth noting for this clonotype: Since the CDR3 does not end with the conserved phenylalanine or tryptophan, this likely comes from a read error. J is TRBJ2-2 and V is TRBV11-2; D is unclear. Trimming took off 5 bases at V and 9 bases at J, with 19 bases between the two ends. This CDR3 region has 15 residues. Looked up from germline, CDR1 is SGHAT and CDR2 is FQNNGV. Here the CDR3 DNA reads TGTGCCAGCAGCCCTCCGCAAGGGCCGACCCGGGAGCTGTTTTAT. Translation: CASSPPQGPTRELFY.

This clonotype was observed many times. This chain links TRBV6-1 with TRBJ2-3, with D hard to call. The CDR3 loop spans 15 amino acids. Germline-derived CDR1 and CDR2 are MNHNS and SASEGT. V was clipped by 8 bases and J by 0 bases, with 15 bases between them. The CDR3 region has the DNA TGTGCCAGCGGTAGGGCCATCTCTAGCACAGATACGCAGTATTTT. Its translation is CASGRAISSTDTQYF.

About this clonotype: The junction and the germline gene differ at one end; a read error may be behind it. The J gene is TRBJ1-6, the V gene TRBV10-3; perhaps TRBD1 as D (6 bases). The CDR3 has 16 amino acids. Germline V CDR1 and CDR2: ENHRY, SYGVKD. CDR3 nucleotide sequence: TGTGCCATCAGCGAGTCCAAAACAGGGTCGGGCTCACCCCTCCACTTT. Protein: CAISESKTGSGSPLHF.

The gene calls are TRBV4-1 and TRBJ1-2; D not certain. V was cut by 0 bases and J by 5 bases, with 4 bases left in between. In germline, CDR1 is MGHRA, CDR2 YSYEKL. This CDR3 comprises 12 residues. CDR3 in amino acids: CASSQDSYGYTF. The CDR3 DNA sequence: TGCGCCAGCAGCCAAGATTCGTATGGCTACACCTTC.